The rows below give T cell receptor beta chains drawn from one sample of a study of T cells after somatic rescue of genetic block. TCRdb's table, derived via immunoSEQ multiplex PCR, lists solely in-frame clones and lacks some. This sample yields 110,000 or so clones, of which about nine tenths are seen a single time; about 1.5% belongs to the top ten. The specimen was peripheral blood mononuclear cells (PBMCs). The source of these receptors is a woman aged 18-30 years. Each CDR3 is given with its conserved first and last residue. Each record gives: J gene, clone size, V gene, D gene, CDR3 DNA, CDR3 protein. A D gene is named only where the DNA matches it firmly. Clone sizes are given selectively: once, few, many, or a class where the clone is expanded.

TRBJ1-4	NA	TRBV7-8	NA	TGTGCCAGCAGCCGCTGGGGGAGGTCTAATGAAAAACTGTTTTTT	CASSRWGRSNEKLFF
TRBJ2-7	NA	TRBV6-6	NA	TGTGCCAGCAGACTGACTAGGCAAACCTACGAGCAGTACTTC	CASRLTRQTYEQYF
TRBJ2-1	NA	TRBV7-9	NA	TGTGCCAGCAGCTTAAATTTCGTTCGGGGGTCCTACAATGAGCAGTTCTTC	CASSLNFVRGSYNEQFF
TRBJ2-3	NA	TRBV5-4	NA	TGTGCCAGCAGCTTAAGAGGGGGAAACACAGATACGCAGTATTTT	CASSLRGGNTDTQYF
TRBJ2-5	once	TRBV5-1	TRBD2	TGCGCCAGCAGCAGGACTAGCGGGGAGGAGACCCAGTACTTC	CASSRTSGEETQYF
TRBJ1-2	NA	TRBV19	TRBD1	TGTGCCAGTAGTGCGGTACAGGGGATAAACTCTGGCTACACCTTC	CASSAVQGINSGYTF
TRBJ1-3	NA	TRBV6-6	NA	TGTGCCAGCACCTACGGAGGGTCGAACACCATATATTTT	CASTYGGSNTIYF
TRBJ2-5	NA	TRBV30	NA	TGTGCCTGGAGTCCCGCACAGGCGAAGTGGGAGACCCAGTACTTC	CAWSPAQAKWETQYF
TRBJ2-2	NA	TRBV6-6	NA	TGTGCCAGCAGTTACTCGAGTACAGGGACCGGGGAGCTGTTTTTT	CASSYSSTGTGELFF
TRBJ1-5	few	TRBV30	TRBD1	TGTGCCTGGAGTGCGACAGGGGGACGGCAGCCCCAGCATTTT	CAWSATGGRQPQHF
TRBJ2-7	NA	TRBV11-3	NA	TGTGCCAGCAGCTTAGGAGAAGCGCAGGGCGGGCAGTACTTC	CASSLGEAQGGQYF
TRBJ1-2	NA	TRBV5-5	NA	TGTGCCAGCAGCCGCGGGGGAGGGCCCTATGGCTACACCTTC	CASSRGGGPYGYTF
TRBJ2-1	NA	TRBV6-6	TRBD1	TGTGCCAGCAGTGACAGGGGAAGCTCCTACAATGAGCAGTTCTTC	CASSDRGSSYNEQFF
TRBJ1-2	NA	TRBV4-2	NA	TGTGCCAGCAGAGAGAAGGGGACCTATGGCTACACCTTC	CASREKGTYGYTF
TRBJ2-2	NA	TRBV19	TRBD1	TGTGCCAGTAGTCGACAGGGGACCACCGGGGAGCTGTTTTTT	CASSRQGTTGELFF
TRBJ1-3	NA	TRBV2	NA	TGTGCCAGCAGGGGTCTTGGAAACACCATATATTTT	CASRGLGNTIYF
TRBJ2-5	NA	TRBV19	NA	TGTGCCAGTAGTACCCCCGGAGGGTATTATCGGGAGACCCAGTACTTC	CASSTPGGYYRETQYF